This T cell receptor beta chain was profiled in a study of blood T cells in healthy people across ages. About the study: Per two T cells, template switching captured roughly one barcoded beta molecule.

Overall study results and limits: Expanded clonotype changes were possibly confounded by unknown donor CMV status. Older individuals had lower TCR beta diversity per million T cells (the decline was roughly linear).

Primers used in a second PCR of about 6 to 11 cycles were a sample-barcoded 5' primer and a J-beta primer mix. A single record per CDR3 protein comes from TCRdb applying MiXCR to the 5' RACE reads. Among hundreds of thousands of distinct CDR3 sequences listed, roughly 21% were seen once. The CDR3 has 15 amino acids. V lost 4 bases to trimming and J lost 5 bases; unmatched junction nucleotides: 8. Germline CDR1 and CDR2: KGHDR and SFDVKD. There are a few counts of this clonotype. Its antigen is undetermined. Material: blood. This chain links TRBV24-1 with TRBJ2-7; 9 nucleotides line up with TRBD1. This TCR was sampled from a man aged 70-80 years in good health. The chain's CDR3 is CATSDPGQGRNEQYF. Written as DNA, the CDR3 is TGTGCCACCAGTGACCCAGGACAGGGGAGGAACGAGCAGTACTTC.